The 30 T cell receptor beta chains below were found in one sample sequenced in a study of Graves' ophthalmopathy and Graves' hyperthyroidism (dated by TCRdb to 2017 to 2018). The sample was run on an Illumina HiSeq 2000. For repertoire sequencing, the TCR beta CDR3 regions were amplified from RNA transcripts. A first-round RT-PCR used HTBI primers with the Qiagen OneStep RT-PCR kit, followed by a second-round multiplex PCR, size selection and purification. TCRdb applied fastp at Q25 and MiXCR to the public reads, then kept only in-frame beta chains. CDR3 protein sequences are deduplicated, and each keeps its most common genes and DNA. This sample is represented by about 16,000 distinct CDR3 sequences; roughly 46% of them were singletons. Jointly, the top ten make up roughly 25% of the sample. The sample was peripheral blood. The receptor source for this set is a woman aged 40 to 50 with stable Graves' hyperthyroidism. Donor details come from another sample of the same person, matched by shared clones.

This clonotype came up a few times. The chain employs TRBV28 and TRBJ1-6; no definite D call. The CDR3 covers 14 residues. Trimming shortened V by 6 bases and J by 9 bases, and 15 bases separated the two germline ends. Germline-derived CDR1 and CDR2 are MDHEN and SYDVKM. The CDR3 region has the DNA TGTGCCAGCAGCCCTACCTTATATGGTTCACCCCTCCACTTT. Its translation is CASSPTLYGSPLHF.

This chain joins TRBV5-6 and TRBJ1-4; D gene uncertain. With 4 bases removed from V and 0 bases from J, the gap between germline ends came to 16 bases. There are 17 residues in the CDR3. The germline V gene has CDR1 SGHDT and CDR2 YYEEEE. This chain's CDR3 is CASSGLGQTATNEKLFF. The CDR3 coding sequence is TGTGCCAGCAGCGGTCTAGGGCAGACGGCAACTAATGAAAAACTGTTTTTT. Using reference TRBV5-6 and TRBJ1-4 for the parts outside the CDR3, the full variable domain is DAGVTQSPTHLIKTRGQQVTLRCSPKSGHDTVSWYQQALGQGPQFIFQYYEEEERQRGNFPDRFSGHQFPNYSSELNVNALLLGDSALYLCASSGLGQTATNEKLFFGSGTQLSVL.

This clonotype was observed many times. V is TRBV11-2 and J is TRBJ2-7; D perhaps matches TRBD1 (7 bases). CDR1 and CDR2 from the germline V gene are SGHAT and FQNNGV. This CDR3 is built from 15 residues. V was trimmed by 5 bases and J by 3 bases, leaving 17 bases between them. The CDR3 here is CASSPLRDSLYEQYF. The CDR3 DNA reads TGTGCCAGCAGCCCCTTGCGGGACAGCCTCTACGAGCAGTACTTC. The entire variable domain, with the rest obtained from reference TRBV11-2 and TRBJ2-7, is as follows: EAGVAQSPRYKIIEKRQSVAFWCNPISGHATLYWYQQILGQGPKLLIQFQNNGVVDDSQLPKDRFSAERLKGVDSTLKIQPAKLEDSAVYLCASSPLRDSLYEQYFGPGTRLTVT.

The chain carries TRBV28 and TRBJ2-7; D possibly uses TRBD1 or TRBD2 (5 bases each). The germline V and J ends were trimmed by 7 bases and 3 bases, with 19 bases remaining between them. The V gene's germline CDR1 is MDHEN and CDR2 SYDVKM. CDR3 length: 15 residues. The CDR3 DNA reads TGTGCCAGCAACACAGACAGCCCCGGAGGCTACGAGCAGTACTTC. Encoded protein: CASNTDSPGGYEQYF.

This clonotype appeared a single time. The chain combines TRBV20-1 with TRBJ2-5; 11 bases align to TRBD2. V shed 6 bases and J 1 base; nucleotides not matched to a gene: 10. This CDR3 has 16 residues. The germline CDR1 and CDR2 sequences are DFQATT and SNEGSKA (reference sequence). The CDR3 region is CSATTLAGETQETQYF. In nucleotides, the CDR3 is TGCAGTGCAACAACACTAGCGGGAGAGACCCAAGAGACCCAGTACTTC.

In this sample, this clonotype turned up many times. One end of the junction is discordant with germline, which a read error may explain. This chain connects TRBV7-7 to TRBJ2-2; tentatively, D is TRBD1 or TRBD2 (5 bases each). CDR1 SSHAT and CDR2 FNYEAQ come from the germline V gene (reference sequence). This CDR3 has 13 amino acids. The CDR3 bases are TGTGCTAGCAGCCCGGTGGGGGCCGGGGAGCTGTTTTTT. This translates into CASSPVGAGELFF. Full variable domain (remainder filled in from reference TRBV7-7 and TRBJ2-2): GAGVSQSPRYKVTKRGQDVTLRCDPISSHATLYWYQQALGQGPEFLTYFNYEAQPDKSGLPSDRFSAERPEGSISTLTIQRTEQRDSAMYRCASSPVGAGELFFGEGSRLTVL.

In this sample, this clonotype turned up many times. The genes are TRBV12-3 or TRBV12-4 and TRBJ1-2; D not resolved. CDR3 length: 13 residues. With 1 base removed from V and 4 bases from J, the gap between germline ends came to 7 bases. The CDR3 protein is CASSLGGPYGYTF. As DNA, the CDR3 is TGTGCCAGCAGTTTAGGCGGTCCCTATGGCTACACCTTC.

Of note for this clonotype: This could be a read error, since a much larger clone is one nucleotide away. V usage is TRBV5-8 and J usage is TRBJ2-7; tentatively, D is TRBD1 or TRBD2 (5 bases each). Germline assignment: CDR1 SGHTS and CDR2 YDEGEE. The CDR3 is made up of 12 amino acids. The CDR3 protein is CASSLGGTKHCF. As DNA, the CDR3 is TGTGCCAGCAGCTTGGGGGGGACCAAGCATTGCTTC.

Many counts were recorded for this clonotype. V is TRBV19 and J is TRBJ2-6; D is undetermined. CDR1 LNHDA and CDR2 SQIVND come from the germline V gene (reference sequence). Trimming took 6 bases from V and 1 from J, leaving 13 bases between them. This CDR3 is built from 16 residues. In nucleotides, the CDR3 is TGTGCCAGTAGGGCTCCCGGAAAGTCTGGGGCCAACGTCCTGACTTTC. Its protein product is CASRAPGKSGANVLTF.

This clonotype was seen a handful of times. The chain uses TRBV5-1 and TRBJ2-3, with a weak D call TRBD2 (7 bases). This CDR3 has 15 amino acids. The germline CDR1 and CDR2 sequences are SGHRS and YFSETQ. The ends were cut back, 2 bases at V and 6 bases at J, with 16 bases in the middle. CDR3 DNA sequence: TGCGCCAGCAGCTTTGGGGGGGGGCAGCAGGATACGCAGTATTTT. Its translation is CASSFGGGQQDTQYF. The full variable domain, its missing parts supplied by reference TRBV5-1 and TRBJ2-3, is KAGVTQTPRYLIKTRGQQVTLSCSPISGHRSVSWYQQTPGQGLQFLFEYFSETQRNKGNFPGRFSGRQFSNSRSEMNVSTLELGDSALYLCASSFGGGQQDTQYFGPGTRLTVL.

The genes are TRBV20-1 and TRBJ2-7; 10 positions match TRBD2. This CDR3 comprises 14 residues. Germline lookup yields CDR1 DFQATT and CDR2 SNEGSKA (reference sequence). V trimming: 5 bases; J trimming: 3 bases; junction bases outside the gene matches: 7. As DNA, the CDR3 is TGCAGTGCTGGGACCGGGACTAGCGTCTACGAGCAGTACTTC. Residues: CSAGTGTSVYEQYF.

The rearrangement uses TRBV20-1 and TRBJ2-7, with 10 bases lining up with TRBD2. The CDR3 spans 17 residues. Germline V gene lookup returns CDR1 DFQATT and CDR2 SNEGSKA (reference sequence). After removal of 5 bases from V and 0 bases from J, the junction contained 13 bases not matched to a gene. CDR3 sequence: CSAPSASSGGRSYEQYF. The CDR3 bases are TGCAGTGCTCCGAGTGCCTCTAGCGGGGGTCGCTCCTACGAGCAGTACTTC.

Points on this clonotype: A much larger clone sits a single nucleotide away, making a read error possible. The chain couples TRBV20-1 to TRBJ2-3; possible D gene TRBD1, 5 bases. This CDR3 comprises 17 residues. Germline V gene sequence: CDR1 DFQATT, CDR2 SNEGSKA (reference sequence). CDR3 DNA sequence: TGCAGGGCTAGATCGGCAGGGTGGTCGATTGACGCAGATACGCAGTATTTT. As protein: CRARSAGWSIDADTQYF.

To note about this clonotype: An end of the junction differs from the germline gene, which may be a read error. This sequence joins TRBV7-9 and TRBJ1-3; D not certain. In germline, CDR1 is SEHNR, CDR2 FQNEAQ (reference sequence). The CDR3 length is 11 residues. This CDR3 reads CTSSSGGTIYF. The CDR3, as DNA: TGTACCAGCAGCTCCGGTGGCACCATATATTTT. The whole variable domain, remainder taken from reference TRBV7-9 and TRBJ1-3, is DTGVSQNPRHKITKRGQNVTFRCDPISEHNRLYWYRQTLGQGPEFLTYFQNEAQLEKSRLLSDRFSAERPKGSFSTLEIQRTEQGDSAMYLCTSSSGGTIYFGEGSWLTVV.

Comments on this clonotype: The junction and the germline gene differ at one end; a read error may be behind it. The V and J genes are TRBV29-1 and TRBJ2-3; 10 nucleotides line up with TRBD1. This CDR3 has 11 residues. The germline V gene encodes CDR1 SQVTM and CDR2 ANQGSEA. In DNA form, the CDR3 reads TGCAGCGTTGTATTAGGGACAGGGGATCATTTT. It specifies CSVVLGTGDHF.

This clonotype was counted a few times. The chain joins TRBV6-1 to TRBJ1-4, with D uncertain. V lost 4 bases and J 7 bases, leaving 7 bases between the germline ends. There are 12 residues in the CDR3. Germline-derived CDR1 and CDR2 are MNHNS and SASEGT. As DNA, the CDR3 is TGTGCCAGCAGTGGGGCGTCTGAAAAACTGTTTTTT. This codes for CASSGASEKLFF.

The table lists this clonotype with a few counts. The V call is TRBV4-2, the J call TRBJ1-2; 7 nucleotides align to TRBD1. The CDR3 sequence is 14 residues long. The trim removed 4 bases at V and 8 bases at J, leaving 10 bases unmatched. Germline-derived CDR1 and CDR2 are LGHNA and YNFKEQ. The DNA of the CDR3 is TGTGCCAGCAGCCCATCAACAGGGGCGAGAGGCTACACCTTC. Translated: CASSPSTGARGYTF.

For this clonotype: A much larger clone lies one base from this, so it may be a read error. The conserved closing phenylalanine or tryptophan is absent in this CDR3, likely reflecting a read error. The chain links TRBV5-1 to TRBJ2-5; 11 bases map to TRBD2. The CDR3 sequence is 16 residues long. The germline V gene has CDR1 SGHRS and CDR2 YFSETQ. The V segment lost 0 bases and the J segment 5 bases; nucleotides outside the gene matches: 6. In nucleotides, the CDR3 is TGCGCCAGCAGCTTGGCCAGGGCTAGCGGGAGGGAGACCCAGTACGTC. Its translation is CASSLARASGRETQYV.

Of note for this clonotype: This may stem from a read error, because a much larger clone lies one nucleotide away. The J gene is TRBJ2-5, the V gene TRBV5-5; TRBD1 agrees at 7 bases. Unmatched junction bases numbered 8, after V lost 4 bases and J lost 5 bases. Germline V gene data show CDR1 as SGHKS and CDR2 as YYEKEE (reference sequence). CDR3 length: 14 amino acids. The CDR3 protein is CASSTSTGSETQYF. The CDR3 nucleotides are TGTGCCAGCAGCACTTCGACAGGGTCGGAGACCCAGTACTTC. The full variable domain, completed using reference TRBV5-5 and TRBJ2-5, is DAGVTQSPTHLIKTRGQQVTLRCSPISGHKSVSWYQQVLGQGPQFIFQYYEKEERGRGNFPDRFSARQFPNYSSELNVNALLLGDSALYLCASSTSTGSETQYFGPGTRLLVL.

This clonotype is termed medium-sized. CDR3 coding DNA: TGTGCCAGTAGTGCGCCGCTTGGGCCCCAGCATTTT. Protein product: CASSAPLGPQHF. The genes are TRBV19 and TRBJ1-5; D is uncertain. The CDR3 extends over 12 amino acids. Germline V lookup: CDR1 LNHDA, CDR2 SQIVND (reference sequence). The V end lost 5 bases, the J end lost 9 bases, and 11 bases lay between the germline ends.

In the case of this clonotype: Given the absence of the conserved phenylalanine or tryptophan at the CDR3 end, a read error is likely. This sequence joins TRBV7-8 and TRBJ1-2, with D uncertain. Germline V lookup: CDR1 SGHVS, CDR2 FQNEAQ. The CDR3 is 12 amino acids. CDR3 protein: CASSLGNYGYTS. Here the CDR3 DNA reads TGTGCCAGCAGCTTAGGCAACTATGGTTACACCTCC.

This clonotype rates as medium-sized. As DNA, the CDR3 is TGTGCCAGCAGTAGGACAGCGGGCACGGATTCACCCCTCCACTTT. It is translated as CASSRTAGTDSPLHF. The chain has TRBV2 and TRBJ1-6, with D maybe TRBD1 (6 bases). V was pared by 5 bases and J by 8 bases, with 16 bases between. The CDR3 covers 15 residues. Germline CDR1 SNHLY, CDR2 FYNNEI.

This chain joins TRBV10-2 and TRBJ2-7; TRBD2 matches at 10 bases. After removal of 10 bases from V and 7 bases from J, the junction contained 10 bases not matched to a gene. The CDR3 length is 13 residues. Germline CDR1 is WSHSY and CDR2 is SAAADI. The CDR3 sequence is CATAGLAAREQYF. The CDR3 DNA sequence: TGCGCCACAGCTGGACTAGCGGCCAGAGAGCAGTACTTC.

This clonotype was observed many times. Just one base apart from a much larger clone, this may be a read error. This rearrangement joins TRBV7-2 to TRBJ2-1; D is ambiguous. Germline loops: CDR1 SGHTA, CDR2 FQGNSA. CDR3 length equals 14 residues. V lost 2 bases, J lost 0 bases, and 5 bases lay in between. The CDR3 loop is CASSLRSSYNEQFF. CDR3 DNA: TGTGCCAGCAGCTTACGGTCCTCCTACAATGAGCAGTTCTTC. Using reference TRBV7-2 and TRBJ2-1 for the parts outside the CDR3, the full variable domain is GAGVSQSPSNKVTEKGKDVELRCDPISGHTALYWYRQSLGQGLEFLIYFQGNSAPDKSGLPSDRFSAERTGGSVSTLTIQRTQQEDSAVYLCASSLRSSYNEQFFGPGTRLTVL.

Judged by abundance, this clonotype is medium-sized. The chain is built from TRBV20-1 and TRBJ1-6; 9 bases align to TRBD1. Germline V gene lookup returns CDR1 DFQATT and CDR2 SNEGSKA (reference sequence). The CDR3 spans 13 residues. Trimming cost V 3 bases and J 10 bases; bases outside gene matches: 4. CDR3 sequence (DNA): TGCAGTGCTAGGGGGGACAGGGACTCACCCCTCCACTTT. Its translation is CSARGDRDSPLHF.

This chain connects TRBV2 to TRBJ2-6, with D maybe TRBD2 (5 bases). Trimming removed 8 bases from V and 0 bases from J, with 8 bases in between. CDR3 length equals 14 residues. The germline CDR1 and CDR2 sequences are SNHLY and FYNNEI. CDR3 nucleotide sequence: TGTGCCAGCCTTCGGGGCTCTGGGGCCAACGTCCTGACTTTC. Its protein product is CASLRGSGANVLTF.

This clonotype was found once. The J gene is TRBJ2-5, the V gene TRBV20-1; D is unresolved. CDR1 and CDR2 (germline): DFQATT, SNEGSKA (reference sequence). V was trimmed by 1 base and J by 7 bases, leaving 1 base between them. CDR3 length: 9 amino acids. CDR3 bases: TGCAGTGCTAGAGGGACCCAGTACTTC. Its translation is CSARGTQYF.

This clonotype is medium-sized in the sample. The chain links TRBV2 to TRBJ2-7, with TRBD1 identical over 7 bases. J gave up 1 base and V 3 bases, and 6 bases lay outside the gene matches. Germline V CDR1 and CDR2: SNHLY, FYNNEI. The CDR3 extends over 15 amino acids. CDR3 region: CASSDPRDSSYEQYF. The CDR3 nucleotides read TGTGCCAGCAGTGACCCCCGGGACAGTTCCTACGAGCAGTACTTC.

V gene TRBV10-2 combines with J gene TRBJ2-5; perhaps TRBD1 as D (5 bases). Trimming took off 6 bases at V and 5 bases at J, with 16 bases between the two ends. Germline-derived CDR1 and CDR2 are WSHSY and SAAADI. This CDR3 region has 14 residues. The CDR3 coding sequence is TGCGCCAGCAGCGTAAGGGCAGGGAAGGAGACCCAGTACTTC. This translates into CASSVRAGKETQYF.

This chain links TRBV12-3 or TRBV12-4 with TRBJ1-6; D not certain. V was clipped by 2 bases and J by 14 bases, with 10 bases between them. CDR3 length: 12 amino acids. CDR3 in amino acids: CASSLPRSALHF. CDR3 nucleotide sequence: TGTGCCAGCAGTTTACCCCGATCGGCCCTCCACTTT.